The 13 T cell receptor beta chains below all came from one sample that was sequenced in a study of cytomegalovirus exposure and HLA in healthy donors. The primer mix had 60 Vbeta and 13 Jbeta primers. The repertoire was sequenced with immunoSEQ multiplex PCR; TCRdb's copy has only in-frame clones and lacks some. The sample consists of about 150,000 clones, roughly 80% of them appearing once. The sample comprised PBMCs. These receptors were obtained from a woman between 35 and 50 years old in good health and CMV-seropositive.

The rearrangement uses TRBV7-9 and TRBJ2-5; D perhaps matches TRBD2 (6 bases). Per germline, CDR1 SEHNR and CDR2 FQNEAQ (reference sequence). V gave up 7 bases and J gave up 5 bases, with 14 bases separating them. CDR3 length: 13 residues. The CDR3 reads CASTRWGRETQYF. The CDR3 bases are TGTGCCAGCACCAGATGGGGGAGGGAGACCCAGTACTTC.

The chain has TRBV25-1 and TRBJ1-4; D call uncertain. V was pared by 3 bases and J by 6 bases, with 11 bases between. This CDR3 is 14 amino acids long. Germline CDR1 is MGHDK and CDR2 is SYGVNS. The CDR3 DNA is TGTGCCAGCAGTGAGGAGTGGAGGTATGAAAAACTGTTTTTT. This encodes CASSEEWRYEKLFF.

The chain joins TRBV5-1 to TRBJ1-1; D remains unclear. Per germline, CDR1 SGHRS and CDR2 YFSETQ. CDR3 length: 14 amino acids. Trimming stripped 1 base from V and 1 base from J, with 8 bases between. CDR3 region: CASSLQSGNTEAFF. The DNA of the CDR3 is TGCGCCAGCAGCTTGCAATCCGGGAACACTGAAGCTTTCTTT.

The chain recombines TRBV9 with TRBJ1-1; 7 nucleotides agree with TRBD1. Germline lookup yields CDR1 SGDLS and CDR2 YYNGEE. The CDR3 extends over 14 amino acids. Germline trimming cut 4 bases from V and 6 bases from J; bases unmatched to any gene: 9. CDR3: CASSPWTGLPEAFF. The CDR3 bases are TGTGCCAGCAGCCCCTGGACAGGCTTGCCTGAAGCTTTCTTT.

The rearrangement uses TRBV4-1 and TRBJ2-3; a possible D gene is TRBD2 (5 bases). CDR1 and CDR2 from the germline V gene are MGHRA and YSYEKL. V was shortened by 3 bases and J by 2 bases, with 18 bases between the two germline ends. CDR3 length: 17 residues. The CDR3 DNA reads as TGCGCCAGCAGCCAGGGCTTAAGCGGTCCCCTCACAGATACGCAGTATTTT. This sequence encodes CASSQGLSGPLTDTQYF.

This sequence joins TRBV18 and TRBJ2-7; the D gene is possibly TRBD1 (5 bases). The CDR3 length is 13 residues. With 3 bases removed from V and 4 bases from J, the gap between germline ends came to 10 bases. CDR1 is KGHSH and CDR2 is LQKENI in the germline V gene. CDR3 nucleotide sequence: TGTGCCAGCTCACCCAGGGTAGGGTACGAGCAGTACTTC. Its protein product is CASSPRVGYEQYF.

The CDR3 protein is CASRSKDRAEAFF. CDR3 bases: TGTGCCAGCCGCTCTAAGGACAGAGCTGAAGCTTTCTTT. The rearrangement uses TRBV2 and TRBJ1-1, with D tentatively TRBD1 (6 bases). This CDR3 has 13 residues. V gave up 8 bases and J gave up 6 bases, with 16 bases separating them. CDR1 is SNHLY and CDR2 is FYNNEI in the germline V gene. The whole variable domain, remainder taken from reference TRBV2 and TRBJ1-1, is EPEVTQTPSHQVTQMGQEVILRCVPISNHLYFYWYRQILGQKVEFLVSFYNNEISEKSEIFDDQFSVERPDGSNFTLKIRSTKLEDSAMYFCASRSKDRAEAFFGQGTRLTVV.

The chain is built from TRBV19 and TRBJ2-7; unclear D gene. Deletions cut 2 bases from V and 1 base from J, with 12 bases between. The CDR3 is made up of 15 amino acids. Germline V gene sequence: CDR1 LNHDA, CDR2 SQIVND (reference sequence). CDR3 loop: CASSIFPGPSYEQYF. The CDR3 coding sequence is TGTGCCAGTAGTATATTTCCAGGTCCATCCTACGAGCAGTACTTC.

The genes are TRBV14 and TRBJ1-3, with a weak D call TRBD1 (5 bases). CDR3 length: 15 residues. Germline V CDR1 and CDR2: SGHDN, FVKESK. V lost 0 bases, J lost 4 bases, and 10 bases lay in between. The CDR3 DNA is TGTGCCAGCAGCCAAGATAGGGGCGCCGGAAACACCATATATTTT. It codes for CASSQDRGAGNTIYF. The variable domain in full, with the rest retrieved from reference TRBV14 and TRBJ1-3, is EAGVTQFPSHSVIEKGQTVTLRCDPISGHDNLYWYRRVMGKEIKFLLHFVKESKQDESGMPNNRFLAERTGGTYSTLKVQPAELEDSGVYFCASSQDRGAGNTIYFGEGSWLTVV.

The rearrangement joins TRBV7-5 to TRBJ1-1; the table gives TRBD1 as D, unverified against the DNA. TRBV7-5 is an annotated pseudogene. The length of the CDR3 is 17 residues. The CDR3 protein is CVRSLDLGQGSRTEAFF. Here the CDR3 DNA reads TGTGTCAGAAGCTTAGACTTGGGACAGGGGAGTAGGACTGAAGCTTTCTTT.

The chain combines TRBV19 with TRBJ2-2; D is uncertain. Germline V gene lookup returns CDR1 LNHDA and CDR2 SQIVND (reference sequence). Between the trimmed V and J ends, which lost 7 bases and 1 base, there was a span of 10 bases. This CDR3 contains 14 residues. This CDR3 reads CASNQQLNTGELFF. The CDR3 region has the DNA TGTGCCAGTAACCAACAGCTGAACACCGGGGAGCTGTTTTTT.

This clone was counted a single time. The chain couples TRBV7-2 to TRBJ2-5; 7 nucleotides line up with TRBD2. CDR3 length equals 14 residues. Germline values: CDR1 SGHTA, CDR2 FQGNSA. V was clipped by 5 bases and J by 10 bases; unmatched bases: 13. The CDR3 DNA reads TGTGCCAGCAGCACCAGCGGGGCGGAAGGGAGCCAGTACTTC. Its translation: CASSTSGAEGSQYF.

About this clone: A junction end diverges from the germline sequence, so it may reflect a read error. This chain links TRBV2 with TRBJ2-5; D is possibly TRBD2 (6 bases). CDR1 SNHLY and CDR2 FYNNEI come from the germline V gene. The CDR3 extends over 12 amino acids. This CDR3 is CASSGQGTQSHF. CDR3 DNA: TGTGCCAGCAGTGGCCAAGGGACTCAATCCCACTTC.